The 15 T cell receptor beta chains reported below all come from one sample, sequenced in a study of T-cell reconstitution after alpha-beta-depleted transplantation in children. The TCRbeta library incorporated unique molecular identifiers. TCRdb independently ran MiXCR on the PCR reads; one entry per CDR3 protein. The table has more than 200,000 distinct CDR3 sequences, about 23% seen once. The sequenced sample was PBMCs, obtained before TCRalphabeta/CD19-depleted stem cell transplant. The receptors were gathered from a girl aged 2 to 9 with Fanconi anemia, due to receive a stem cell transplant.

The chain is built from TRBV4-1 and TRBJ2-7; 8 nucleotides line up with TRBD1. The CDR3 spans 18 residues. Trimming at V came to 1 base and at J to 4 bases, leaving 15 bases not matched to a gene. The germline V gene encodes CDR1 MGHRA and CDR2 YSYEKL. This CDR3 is CASSQVWAGGLHTYEQYF. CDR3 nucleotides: TGCGCCAGCAGCCAAGTGTGGGCAGGGGGCTTACACACTTACGAGCAGTACTTC.

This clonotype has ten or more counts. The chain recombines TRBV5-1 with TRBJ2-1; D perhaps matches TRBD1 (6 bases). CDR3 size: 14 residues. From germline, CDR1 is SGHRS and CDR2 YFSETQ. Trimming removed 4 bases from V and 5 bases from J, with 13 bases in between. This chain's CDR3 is CASSRGQLNNEQFF. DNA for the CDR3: TGCGCCAGCAGCCGAGGACAGCTCAACAATGAGCAGTTCTTC. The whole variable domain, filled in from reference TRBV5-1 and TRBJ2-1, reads KAGVTQTPRYLIKTRGQQVTLSCSPISGHRSVSWYQQTPGQGLQFLFEYFSETQRNKGNFPGRFSGRQFSNSRSEMNVSTLELGDSALYLCASSRGQLNNEQFFGPGTRLTVL.

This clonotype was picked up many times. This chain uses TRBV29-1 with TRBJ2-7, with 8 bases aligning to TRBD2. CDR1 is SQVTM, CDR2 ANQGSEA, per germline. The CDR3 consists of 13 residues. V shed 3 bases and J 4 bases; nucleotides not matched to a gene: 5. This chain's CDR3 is CSVEIAGLYEQYF. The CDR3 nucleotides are TGCAGCGTTGAGATAGCGGGACTTTACGAGCAGTACTTC.

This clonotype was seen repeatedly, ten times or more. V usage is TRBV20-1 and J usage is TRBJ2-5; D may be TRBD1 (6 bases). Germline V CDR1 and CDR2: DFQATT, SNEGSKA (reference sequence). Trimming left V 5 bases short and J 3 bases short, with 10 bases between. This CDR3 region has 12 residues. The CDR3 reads CSALQGEETQYF. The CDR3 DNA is TGCAGTGCTTTACAGGGAGAAGAGACCCAGTACTTC.

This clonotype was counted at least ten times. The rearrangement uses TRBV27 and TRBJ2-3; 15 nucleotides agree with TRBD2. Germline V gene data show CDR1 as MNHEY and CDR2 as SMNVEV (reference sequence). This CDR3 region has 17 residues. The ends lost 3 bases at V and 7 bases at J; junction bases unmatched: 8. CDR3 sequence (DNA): TGTGCCAGCAGTTTCGGACTAGCGGGAGGGCTTGAGAATACGCAGTATTTT. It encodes CASSFGLAGGLENTQYF.

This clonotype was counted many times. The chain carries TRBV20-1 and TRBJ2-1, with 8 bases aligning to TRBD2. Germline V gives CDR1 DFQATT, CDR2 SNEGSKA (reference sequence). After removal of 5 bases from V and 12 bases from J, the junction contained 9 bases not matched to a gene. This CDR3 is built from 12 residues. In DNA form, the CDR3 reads TGCAGTGCTCCTAGCGGGCCACGCGGGCAGTTCTTC. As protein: CSAPSGPRGQFF.

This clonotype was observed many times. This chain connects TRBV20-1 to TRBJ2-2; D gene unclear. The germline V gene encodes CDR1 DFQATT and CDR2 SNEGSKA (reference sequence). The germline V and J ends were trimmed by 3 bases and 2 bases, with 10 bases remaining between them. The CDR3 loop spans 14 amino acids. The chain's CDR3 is CSARSRLNTGELFF. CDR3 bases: TGCAGTGCTAGGTCGAGGCTTAACACCGGGGAGCTGTTTTTT.

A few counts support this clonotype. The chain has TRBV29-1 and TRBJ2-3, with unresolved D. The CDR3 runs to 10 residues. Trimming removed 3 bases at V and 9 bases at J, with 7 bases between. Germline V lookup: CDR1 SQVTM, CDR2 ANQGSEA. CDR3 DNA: TGCAGCGTTGATCGCAGAACGCAGTATTTT. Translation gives CSVDRRTQYF.

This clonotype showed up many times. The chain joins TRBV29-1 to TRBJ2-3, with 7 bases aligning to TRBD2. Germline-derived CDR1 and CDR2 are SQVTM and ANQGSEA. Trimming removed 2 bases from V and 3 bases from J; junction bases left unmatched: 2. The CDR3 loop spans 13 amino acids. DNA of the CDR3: TGCAGCGTTGAACTAGCGGAGACAGATACGCAGTATTTT. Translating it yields CSVELAETDTQYF.

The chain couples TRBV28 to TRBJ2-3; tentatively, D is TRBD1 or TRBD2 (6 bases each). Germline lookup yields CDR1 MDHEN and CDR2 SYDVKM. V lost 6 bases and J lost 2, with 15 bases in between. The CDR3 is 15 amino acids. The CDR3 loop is CASRIVWGATDTQYF. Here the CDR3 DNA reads TGTGCCAGCAGAATAGTGTGGGGGGCCACAGATACGCAGTATTTT.

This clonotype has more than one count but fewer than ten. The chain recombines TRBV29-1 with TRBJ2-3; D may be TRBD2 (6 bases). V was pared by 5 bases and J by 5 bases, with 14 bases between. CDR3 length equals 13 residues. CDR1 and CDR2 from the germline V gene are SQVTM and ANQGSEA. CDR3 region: CSVPGGAEDTQYF. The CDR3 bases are TGCAGCGTTCCTGGCGGGGCGGAAGATACGCAGTATTTT.

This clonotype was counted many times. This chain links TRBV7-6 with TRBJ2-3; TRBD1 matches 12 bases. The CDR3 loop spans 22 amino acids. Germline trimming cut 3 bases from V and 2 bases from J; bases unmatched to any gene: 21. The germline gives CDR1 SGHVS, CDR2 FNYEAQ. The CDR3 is CASSFPRNDLTGQGAFTDTQYF. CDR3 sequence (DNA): TGTGCCAGCAGCTTTCCACGGAACGATCTAACGGGACAGGGGGCATTCACAGATACGCAGTATTTT.

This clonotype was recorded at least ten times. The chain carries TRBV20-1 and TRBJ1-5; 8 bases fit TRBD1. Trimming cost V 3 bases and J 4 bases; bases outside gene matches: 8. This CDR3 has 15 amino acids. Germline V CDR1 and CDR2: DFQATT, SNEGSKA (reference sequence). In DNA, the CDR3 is TGCAGTGCTAGTAGCTTACAGGGGGGGAATCAGCCCCAGCATTTT. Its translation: CSASSLQGGNQPQHF.

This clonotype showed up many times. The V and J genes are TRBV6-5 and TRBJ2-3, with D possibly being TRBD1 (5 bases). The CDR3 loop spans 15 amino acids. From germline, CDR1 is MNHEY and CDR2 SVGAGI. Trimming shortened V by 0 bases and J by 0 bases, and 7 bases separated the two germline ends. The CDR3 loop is CASSYSGESTDTQYF. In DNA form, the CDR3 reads TGTGCCAGCAGTTACTCAGGGGAAAGCACAGATACGCAGTATTTT.

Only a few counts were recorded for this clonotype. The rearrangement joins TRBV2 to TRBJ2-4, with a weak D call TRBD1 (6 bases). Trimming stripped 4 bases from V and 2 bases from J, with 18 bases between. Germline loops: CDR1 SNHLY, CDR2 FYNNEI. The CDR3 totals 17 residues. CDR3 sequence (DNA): TGTGCCAGCAGTGGGAACGGGCAGGGGAAAACCAAAAACATTCAGTACTTC. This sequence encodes CASSGNGQGKTKNIQYF.